This entry lists 32 T cell receptor beta chains sequenced from one sample in a study of shared clonotypes between healthy human individuals. Only in-frame clones appear in the TCRdb table, and some are missing; sequencing was by immunoSEQ multiplex PCR. Of approximately 620,000 clones detected, around 97% appear once; the ten largest clones hold about 0.06%. Sequencing was performed on naive CD4+ T cells sorted from blood. Subset meaning: CD45RA+ positively selected. These receptors came from a woman in her twenties or thirties in good health.

The V gene is TRBV10-3, the J gene TRBJ1-5, with no clear D. In germline, CDR1 is ENHRY, CDR2 SYGVKD. The CDR3 spans 12 residues. V lost 2 bases and J 8 bases, leaving 7 bases between the germline ends. CDR3 coding DNA: TGTGCCATCAGTGAGAACGAGGAGCCCCAGCATTTT. Encoded protein: CAISENEEPQHF.

The chain uses TRBV5-1 and TRBJ2-1, with 8 positions matching TRBD2. The CDR3 has 13 amino acids. Germline CDR1 is SGHRS and CDR2 is YFSETQ. The V segment lost 0 bases and the J segment 10 bases; nucleotides outside the gene matches: 3. CDR3 region: CASSLGGRREQFF. DNA for the CDR3: TGCGCCAGCAGCTTGGGCGGGAGGCGGGAGCAGTTCTTC.

The genes are TRBV29-1 and TRBJ2-7; D is possibly TRBD2 (6 bases). There are 13 residues in the CDR3. Germline V gene lookup returns CDR1 SQVTM and CDR2 ANQGSEA. V lost 5 bases and J lost 3, with 14 bases in between. The CDR3 protein is CSVRWEEGYEQYF. The CDR3 DNA reads as TGCAGCGTTCGATGGGAGGAGGGCTACGAGCAGTACTTC.

The V gene is TRBV5-1, the J gene TRBJ2-7; D is unresolved. The germline CDR1 and CDR2 sequences are SGHRS and YFSETQ. CDR3 length: 14 amino acids. With 0 bases removed from V and 0 bases from J, the gap between germline ends came to 7 bases. The CDR3 is CASSLGQDSYEQYF. The CDR3 DNA reads TGCGCCAGCAGCTTGGGTCAAGACTCCTACGAGCAGTACTTC. Combining the CDR3 with reference TRBV5-1 and TRBJ2-7 gives the whole variable domain KAGVTQTPRYLIKTRGQQVTLSCSPISGHRSVSWYQQTPGQGLQFLFEYFSETQRNKGNFPGRFSGRQFSNSRSEMNVSTLELGDSALYLCASSLGQDSYEQYFGPGTRLTVT.

The V and J genes are TRBV4-1 and TRBJ2-7, with D unclear. Between the trimmed V and J ends, which lost 3 bases and 4 bases, there was a span of 22 bases. Germline CDR1 is MGHRA and CDR2 is YSYEKL. This CDR3 contains 17 residues. The CDR3 bases are TGCGCCAGCAGCCACAATTCCCCCGGGCCTCTGGTATACGAGCAGTACTTC. Its protein product is CASSHNSPGPLVYEQYF.

V gene TRBV7-9 combines with J gene TRBJ1-5, with TRBD1 matching over 7 bases. CDR1 is SEHNR and CDR2 is FQNEAQ in the germline V gene (reference sequence). CDR3 size: 15 residues. V was clipped by 5 bases and J by 3 bases; unmatched bases: 7. CDR3 residues: CASSGGQHNNQPQHF. The CDR3 region has the DNA TGTGCCAGCAGCGGGGGACAGCACAACAATCAGCCCCAGCATTTT. The complete variable domain, with remaining parts taken from reference TRBV7-9 and TRBJ1-5, reads DTGVSQNPRHKITKRGQNVTFRCDPISEHNRLYWYRQTLGQGPEFLTYFQNEAQLEKSRLLSDRFSAERPKGSFSTLEIQRTEQGDSAMYLCASSGGQHNNQPQHFGDGTRLSIL.

The chain has TRBV6-4 and TRBJ2-1; 11 bases are a match to TRBD2. J gave up 5 bases and V 0 bases, and 6 bases lay outside the gene matches. Germline V gene lookup returns CDR1 MRHNA and CDR2 SNTAGT. The length of the CDR3 is 17 residues. CDR3 sequence reads: CASSDSWTSGSNNEQFF. For the CDR3, the DNA is TGTGCCAGCAGTGACTCGTGGACTAGCGGGTCGAACAATGAGCAGTTCTTC.

J is TRBJ1-5 and V is TRBV6-5; D not certain. Trimming took off 2 bases at V and 4 bases at J, with 12 bases between the two ends. Germline V gene data show CDR1 as MNHEY and CDR2 as SVGAGI. The CDR3 is 15 amino acids. The CDR3 spells CASSYRRPGNQPQHF. CDR3 nucleotide sequence: TGTGCCAGCAGTTACCGACGCCCGGGGAATCAGCCCCAGCATTTT.

V gene TRBV28 combines with J gene TRBJ2-4; 9 bases are a match to TRBD1. The CDR3 is made up of 15 amino acids. Trimming cost V 5 bases and J 3 bases; bases outside gene matches: 5. Germline CDR1 reads MDHEN; CDR2 reads SYDVKM. The CDR3 region is CASSDRGGIKNIQYF. CDR3 coding DNA: TGTGCCAGCAGTGACAGGGGGGGGATCAAAAACATTCAGTACTTC.

The rearrangement joins TRBV9 to TRBJ2-7; 8 bases line up with TRBD2. There are 15 residues in the CDR3. Per germline, CDR1 SGDLS and CDR2 YYNGEE. The V segment lost 4 bases and the J segment 1 base; nucleotides outside the gene matches: 7. The CDR3 region is CASSPRTSGSYEQYF. CDR3 DNA sequence: TGTGCCAGCAGCCCAAGAACTAGCGGATCCTACGAGCAGTACTTC.

The CDR3 sequence is CASSYSGVAGVETQYF. The CDR3 region has the DNA TGTGCCAGCAGTTACTCAGGAGTAGCGGGAGTGGAGACCCAGTACTTC. The V and J genes are TRBV6-6 and TRBJ2-5, with 9 positions matching TRBD2. The CDR3 consists of 16 residues. Germline loops: CDR1 MNHNY, CDR2 SVGAGI (reference sequence). V dropped 0 bases and J dropped 5; count of bases not matched to a gene: 7.

This chain connects TRBV9 to TRBJ2-3; D is undetermined. Trimming stripped 0 bases from V and 3 bases from J, with 14 bases between. CDR3 length: 16 residues. Germline CDR1 reads SGDLS; CDR2 reads YYNGEE. CDR3 sequence (DNA): TGTGCCAGCAGCGTAGGGAGCCACGAGGTTACAGATACGCAGTATTTT. Its protein product is CASSVGSHEVTDTQYF.

This clone occurred once. The chain is built from TRBV18 and TRBJ2-7; D unclear. Germline values: CDR1 KGHSH, CDR2 LQKENI. CDR3 length: 15 residues. Trimming cost V 9 bases and J 2 bases, with 20 bases left between them. DNA of the CDR3: TGTGCCAGTTCGTCCACTAAAGGCGGAGCCTACGAGCAGTACTTC. Translated: CASSSTKGGAYEQYF.

The gene calls are TRBV5-1 and TRBJ2-7; 8 bases are a match to TRBD2. With 3 bases clipped from V and 2 bases from J, the junction kept 4 bases outside the gene matches. CDR1 is SGHRS, CDR2 YFSETQ, per germline. This CDR3 is 14 amino acids long. The CDR3 is CASSSGLVPYEQYF. CDR3 nucleotides: TGCGCCAGCAGCTCGGGACTAGTCCCCTACGAGCAGTACTTC.

V is TRBV19 and J is TRBJ2-7; the D call may be TRBD1 or TRBD2 (5 bases each). The CDR3 contains 14 residues. Germline V gives CDR1 LNHDA, CDR2 SQIVND (reference sequence). Between the trimmed V and J ends, which lost 5 bases and 6 bases, there was a span of 17 bases. CDR3 nucleotides: TGTGCCAGTAGTCCGGGACGGCCCCCAAGCGAGCAGTACTTC. Protein product: CASSPGRPPSEQYF.

Concerning this clone itself: In the same sample, other DNA sequences code for this CDR3. J is TRBJ2-7 and V is TRBV5-1; 8 bases align to TRBD2. Germline V gives CDR1 SGHRS, CDR2 YFSETQ. The CDR3 extends over 15 amino acids. Trimming removed 1 base from V and 0 bases from J; junction bases left unmatched: 3. The CDR3 DNA reads as TGCGCCAGCAGCTTGACGAGCGGGAGCTCCTACGAGCAGTACTTC. The encoded protein is CASSLTSGSSYEQYF.

The sample holds one count of this clone. The V gene is TRBV11-2, the J gene TRBJ2-7; D is perhaps TRBD2 (5 bases). The length of the CDR3 is 16 residues. With 0 bases removed from V and 0 bases from J, the gap between germline ends came to 12 bases. CDR1 and CDR2 (germline): SGHAT, FQNNGV. CDR3 region: CASSLEFQRTSYEQYF. CDR3 nucleotide sequence: TGTGCCAGCAGCTTAGAATTCCAGCGGACCTCCTACGAGCAGTACTTC.

The V gene is TRBV19, the J gene TRBJ1-5; TRBD1 agrees at 7 bases. The CDR3 is made up of 14 amino acids. V lost 8 bases, J lost 1 base, and 5 bases stayed unmatched. Per germline, CDR1 LNHDA and CDR2 SQIVND (reference sequence). CDR3 sequence: CASGTATSNQPQHF. The CDR3 nucleotides read TGTGCCAGTGGGACAGCGACGAGCAATCAGCCCCAGCATTTT.

The gene calls are TRBV5-1 and TRBJ2-5, with 8 bases matching TRBD2. Germline V gene data show CDR1 as SGHRS and CDR2 as YFSETQ. The CDR3 length is 18 residues. Trimming removed 1 base from V and 5 bases from J; junction bases left unmatched: 16. As DNA, the CDR3 is TGCGCCAGCAGCTTGAAAGTCTCGGTCAGCGGGAGACGGGAGACCCAGTACTTC. It yields the protein CASSLKVSVSGRRETQYF.

The rearrangement uses TRBV7-9 and TRBJ1-1; possibly TRBD1 for D (6 bases). Between the trimmed V and J ends, which lost 5 bases and 5 bases, there was a span of 15 bases. CDR1 is SEHNR, CDR2 FQNEAQ, per germline (reference sequence). This CDR3 region has 14 residues. The CDR3 protein is CASSKIGGVTEAFF. The CDR3 nucleotides read TGTGCCAGCAGCAAAATTGGGGGCGTAACTGAAGCTTTCTTT.

V gene TRBV27 combines with J gene TRBJ2-7, with TRBD1 matching 9 bases. Trimming at V came to 6 bases and at J to 2 bases, leaving 11 bases not matched to a gene. CDR1 and CDR2 from the germline V gene are MNHEY and SMNVEV (reference sequence). The CDR3 covers 16 residues. The CDR3 protein is CASSFPDRDRAYEQYF. In DNA, the CDR3 is TGTGCCAGCAGCTTTCCTGACCGGGACAGGGCCTACGAGCAGTACTTC.

The chain couples TRBV18 to TRBJ1-2; 7 bases map to TRBD1. The CDR3 covers 16 residues. V was pared by 5 bases and J by 1 base, with 10 bases of the junction left unmatched. The germline gives CDR1 KGHSH, CDR2 LQKENI. CDR3 sequence: CASSALGQLDNYGYTF. CDR3 bases: TGTGCCAGCTCAGCATTGGGACAGCTAGATAACTATGGCTACACCTTC.

Turning to this clone: The same CDR3 is also encoded by other DNA sequences in this sample. V gene TRBV18 combines with J gene TRBJ2-7, with 13 nucleotides matching TRBD2. The trim removed 3 bases at V and 6 bases at J, leaving 2 bases unmatched. This CDR3 is 14 amino acids long. Germline-derived CDR1 and CDR2 are KGHSH and LQKENI. CDR3 sequence: CASSPGLAGFEQYF. DNA of the CDR3: TGTGCCAGCTCACCGGGACTAGCGGGATTCGAGCAGTACTTC. The full variable domain, completed using reference TRBV18 and TRBJ2-7, is NAGVMQNPRHLVRRRGQEARLRCSPMKGHSHVYWYRQLPEEGLKFMVYLQKENIIDESGMPKERFSAEFPKEGPSILRIQQVVRGDSAAYFCASSPGLAGFEQYFGPGTRLTVT.

In regard to this clone: A junction boundary mismatches the germline segment, possibly from a read error. CDR3 region: CASSYGTSGNNEQFF. CDR3 DNA sequence: TGTGCCAGCAGCTACGGGACTAGCGGGAACAATGAGCAGTTCTTC. V gene TRBV5-3 combines with J gene TRBJ2-1, with TRBD2 matching 13 bases. TRBV5-3 is an ORF; its function is uncertain. The CDR3 is 15 amino acids.

The rearrangement links TRBV9 to TRBJ2-1, with D perhaps matching TRBD2 (6 bases). The CDR3 is 15 residues long. V was trimmed by 4 bases and J by 10 bases, leaving 21 bases between them. Germline V gene sequence: CDR1 SGDLS, CDR2 YYNGEE. The CDR3 sequence: CASSPRDWDAIEQFF. The CDR3 DNA follows: TGTGCCAGCAGCCCCCGGGACTGGGATGCAATCGAGCAGTTCTTC.

The genes are TRBV4-1 and TRBJ1-5; 7 nucleotides agree with TRBD1. Germline values: CDR1 MGHRA, CDR2 YSYEKL. With V trimmed by 4 bases and J by 6 bases, 12 bases remained unmatched. This CDR3 is 16 amino acids long. Written as DNA, the CDR3 is TGCGCCAGCAGCCCCCCGGGAGGGGGCGCCGGTCAGCCCCAGCATTTT. Translation: CASSPPGGGAGQPQHF.

The chain joins TRBV7-2 to TRBJ2-7; D tentatively fits TRBD1 or TRBD2 (5 bases each). Trimming took 5 bases from V and 0 from J, leaving 17 bases between them. This CDR3 is built from 16 residues. Germline CDR1 SGHTA, CDR2 FQGNSA. In DNA, the CDR3 is TGTGCCAGCAGCCGACCCCGGGACGTTAACTCCTACGAGCAGTACTTC. It specifies CASSRPRDVNSYEQYF.

The chain employs TRBV5-1 and TRBJ2-3, with 7 bases fitting TRBD1. Looked up from germline, CDR1 is SGHRS and CDR2 is YFSETQ. The CDR3 contains 16 residues. J was trimmed by 5 bases and V by 0 bases; bases with no gene match: 9. As DNA, the CDR3 is TGCGCCAGCAGCTTGGTCTTAGACAGGGAGAAAGATACGCAGTATTTT. Its protein is CASSLVLDREKDTQYF.

CDR3 residues: CASSEQTYEQFF. CDR3 DNA sequence: TGTGCCAGCAGTGAACAGACATATGAGCAGTTCTTC. The rearrangement joins TRBV2 to TRBJ2-1; D not resolved. In germline, CDR1 is SNHLY, CDR2 FYNNEI. The CDR3 consists of 12 residues. V dropped 2 bases and J dropped 8 bases, with 7 bases sitting between them.

The gene calls are TRBV28 and TRBJ2-7; D is unclear. The germline V gene encodes CDR1 MDHEN and CDR2 SYDVKM. The CDR3 spans 15 residues. The V end was cut by 3 bases, the J end by 0 bases, with 12 bases between. The CDR3 loop reads CASSFGLPSSYEQYF. Written as DNA, the CDR3 is TGTGCCAGCAGTTTTGGGCTTCCAAGCTCCTACGAGCAGTACTTC.

This chain links TRBV14 with TRBJ2-1; 11 nucleotides line up with TRBD2. Germline V gene data show CDR1 as SGHDN and CDR2 as FVKESK. The V gene end was trimmed by 0 bases and the J gene end by 6 bases; junction bases not matched to a gene: 10. This CDR3 spans 18 amino acids. In DNA form, the CDR3 reads TGTGCCAGCAGCCAAGATCACCCGGGACTAGCGGCCCCCAATGAGCAGTTCTTC. This sequence encodes CASSQDHPGLAAPNEQFF.

This rearrangement joins TRBV4-2 to TRBJ2-5; 8 bases are a match to TRBD1. The germline V gene has CDR1 LGHNA and CDR2 YNFKEQ. Germline trimming cut 1 base from V and 5 bases from J; bases unmatched to any gene: 9. The CDR3 sequence is 16 residues long. CDR3 DNA sequence: TGTGCCAGCAGCCAAGCAACCCAGGGGGCAGATGAGACCCAGTACTTC. It is translated as CASSQATQGADETQYF.